This T cell receptor beta chain emerged from a study of PD-1 blockade in classical Hodgkin lymphoma. Study-level information: Every 2 weeks, patients had 3 mg/kg nivolumab intravenously.

On this clone: Its antigen is currently unknown.

Germline V gene data show CDR1 as SGHRS and CDR2 as YFSETQ. The CDR3 runs 15 residues. The V segment lost 3 bases and the J segment 7 bases; nucleotides outside the gene matches: 9. The table came from immunoSEQ multiplex PCR; TCRdb's copy has only in-frame clones and leaves some out. The sample contains 20,000 to 25,000 clones, roughly 70% of which appear only once. Time point indicated: cycle 4 day 1 (C4D1), after 6 weeks of nivolumab. Each patient relapsed following autologous stem cell transplantation, and prior brentuximab vedotin exposure differed. Study observations and caveats: While CD8+ TCR diversity did not rise significantly by C4D1, CD4+ TCR diversity did.

This TCR was sampled from a human donor with classical Hodgkin lymphoma. Sequences were derived from peripheral blood mononuclear cells (PBMCs), sampled before the fourth cycle of nivolumab. The genes are TRBV5-1 and TRBJ1-4, with TRBD1 matching over 7 bases. CDR3 region: CASSSGQAWGEKLFF. The CDR3 DNA reads as TGCGCCAGCAGCTCCGGACAGGCCTGGGGTGAAAAACTGTTTTTT.